This record concerns one TCR beta chain sequence. No antigen is known for it. The data originate from a study of T cells in Graves' hyperthyroidism and ophthalmopathy. Points from the study as a whole: Ophthalmopathy was told apart from stable hyperthyroidism by a 13 V-J model.

Among the patients, aged 18 to 65, hyperthyroidism was newly diagnosed and had lasted under 2 months. Drawn at first hyperthyroidism diagnosis, the blood sample preceded any ophthalmopathy symptoms. PBMCs came from roughly 10 ml fresh peripheral blood. Authors of the study amplified TCR beta CDR3 regions from RNA transcripts. In the first-round RT-PCR of the TCR CDR3, the HTBI primer set was used. TCRdb itself ran the multiplex PCR reads through MiXCR, one entry per CDR3 protein. The sample yields approximately 620,000 distinct CDR3 sequences, about 14% seen once. Trimming stripped 1 base from V and 6 bases from J, with 9 bases between. The germline V gene encodes CDR1 SGHTA and CDR2 FQGNSA. The CDR3 totals 13 residues.

This clonotype was sampled from a woman in her twenties or thirties with Graves' hyperthyroidism that later progressed to Graves' ophthalmopathy. The J gene is TRBJ1-1, the V gene TRBV7-2; D remains unclear. Material: blood. The DNA for the CDR3 is TGTGCCAGCAGCTTAGTGGCAGCCCCTGAAGCTTTCTTT. Its protein product is CASSLVAAPEAFF.